The 13 T cell receptor beta chains presented below share a single source sample, sequenced in a study of blood T cell repertoires in COVID-19. Here immunoSEQ multiplex PCR was the method, and the copy in TCRdb shows in-frame clones only, minus some. The sample contains 360,000 or so clones, roughly 86% of which appear only once. The sequencing sample was made of PBMCs or T cells enriched from blood (not recorded which). These receptors all stem from a woman aged 25 to 39 who had recovered from COVID-19.

A word on this clone: This may arise from a read error, as a much more abundant clone is one base away. V and J are TRBV7-3 and TRBJ2-7, with 10 bases lining up with TRBD1. Germline loops: CDR1 SGHTA, CDR2 FQGTGA. With V trimmed by 5 bases and J by 2 bases, 3 bases remained unmatched. The CDR3 runs to 14 residues. The CDR3 spells CASSAGTGAYEQYF. CDR3 bases: TGTGCCAGCAGCGCCGGGACAGGGGCCTACGAGCAGTACTTC.

There are a few counts of this clone. The chain carries TRBV6-5 and TRBJ1-6, with TRBD1 matching over 8 bases. Germline values: CDR1 MNHEY, CDR2 SVGAGI. With 6 bases clipped from V and 7 bases from J, the junction kept 5 bases outside the gene matches. CDR3 length: 14 amino acids. The CDR3 is CASSRGQENSPLHF. CDR3 DNA: TGTGCCAGCAGCCGGGGACAGGAAAATTCACCCCTCCACTTT.

In its sample, this clone was seen once. The J gene is TRBJ1-5, the V gene TRBV7-9; 8 nucleotides match TRBD1. J lost 2 bases, V lost 5 bases, and 11 bases had no gene match. Germline lookup yields CDR1 SEHNR and CDR2 FQNEAQ (reference sequence). There are 17 residues in the CDR3. The CDR3, as DNA: TGTGCCAGCAGCCCAGGCGGCGAGACAGGGGGCAATCAGCCCCAGCATTTT. Translation gives CASSPGGETGGNQPQHF.

The chain links TRBV7-3 to TRBJ1-5; 10 nucleotides line up with TRBD1. The trim removed 5 bases at V and 6 bases at J, leaving 4 bases unmatched. This CDR3 is 14 amino acids long. Germline V gene data show CDR1 as SGHTA and CDR2 as FQGTGA. The CDR3 nucleotides read TGTGCCAGCAGCCCCGGGACAGGGGTTCAGCCCCAGCATTTT. Protein: CASSPGTGVQPQHF.

V gene TRBV6-5 combines with J gene TRBJ1-4; D possibly corresponds to TRBD1 (6 bases). Deletions cut 6 bases from V and 7 bases from J, with 15 bases between. The CDR3 totals 14 residues. Germline V gene data show CDR1 as MNHEY and CDR2 as SVGAGI. The CDR3 is CASRDSPAGEKLFF. The CDR3 DNA sequence: TGTGCCAGCAGGGACAGCCCGGCTGGTGAAAAACTGTTTTTT.

Notes on this clone: Within the sample, other DNA sequences also encode this same CDR3. This chain connects TRBV27 to TRBJ2-7; 9 bases align to TRBD1. The CDR3 has 14 residues. Germline V gene lookup returns CDR1 MNHEY and CDR2 SMNVEV (reference sequence). J lost 4 bases, V lost 2 bases, and 3 bases had no gene match. The CDR3 nucleotides read TGTGCCAGCAGTTTAGGGACAGGGAGATACGAGCAGTACTTC. This codes for CASSLGTGRYEQYF.

As for this clone: This sample also contains other DNA sequences that code for the same CDR3. The J gene is TRBJ1-5, the V gene TRBV30; 9 nucleotides match TRBD1. The V gene's germline CDR1 is GTSNPN and CDR2 SVGIG (reference sequence). The CDR3 is 14 amino acids. The trim removed 0 bases at V and 7 bases at J, leaving 4 bases unmatched. Here the CDR3 DNA reads TGTGCCTGGAGTGTTTTACAGGGGGCCCAGCCCCAGCATTTT. It yields the protein CAWSVLQGAQPQHF.

The V and J genes are TRBV11-3 and TRBJ1-2, with D perhaps matching TRBD1 (5 bases). CDR3 length: 13 amino acids. Looked up from germline, CDR1 is SGHNT and CDR2 is YENEEA. Trimming removed 4 bases from V and 1 base from J, with 7 bases in between. Here the CDR3 reads CASSSGFNYGYTF. The CDR3, as DNA: TGTGCCAGCAGCTCAGGGTTTAACTATGGCTACACCTTC.

The V and J genes are TRBV9 and TRBJ1-2; TRBD1 matches 8 bases. V was pared by 0 bases and J by 6 bases, with 13 bases of the junction left unmatched. The germline V gene encodes CDR1 SGDLS and CDR2 YYNGEE. The CDR3 consists of 17 residues. This chain's CDR3 is CASSVEDRVWPSDGYTF. The CDR3 DNA reads as TGTGCCAGCAGCGTAGAGGACAGGGTATGGCCCTCTGATGGCTACACCTTC.

The rearrangement links TRBV30 to TRBJ2-1; D is possibly TRBD2 (6 bases). The ends were cut back, 0 bases at V and 10 bases at J, with 22 bases in the middle. CDR1 is GTSNPN and CDR2 is SVGIG in the germline V gene (reference sequence). The CDR3 runs 16 residues. The CDR3 region has the DNA TGTGCCTGGAGTGTACTCCGATCGTGGCTAGCGCCCGAGCAGTTCTTC. Its translation is CAWSVLRSWLAPEQFF.

The genes are TRBV28 and TRBJ2-5; 8 bases align to TRBD2. The CDR3 is 15 residues long. V shed 4 bases and J 5 bases; nucleotides not matched to a gene: 9. CDR1 and CDR2 from the germline V gene are MDHEN and SYDVKM. The CDR3: CASSSPGGRKETQYF. The CDR3 DNA reads as TGTGCCAGCAGTTCTCCGGGGGGGCGAAAGGAGACCCAGTACTTC.

This clone was recorded only once. This rearrangement joins TRBV19 to TRBJ2-7; TRBD2 matches 12 bases. V lost 6 bases, J lost 4 bases, and 7 bases stayed unmatched. The CDR3 is 15 amino acids. The germline gives CDR1 LNHDA, CDR2 SQIVND (reference sequence). The CDR3 DNA sequence: TGTGCCAGTAGCTCCCCAACTAGCGGGGGGTACGAGCAGTACTTC. This gives the protein CASSSPTSGGYEQYF.

The table lists this clone with a count of one. V and J are TRBV18 and TRBJ2-1; 14 nucleotides agree with TRBD2. J gave up 6 bases and V 3 bases, and 1 base lay outside the gene matches. This CDR3 contains 15 residues. The germline gives CDR1 KGHSH, CDR2 LQKENI. CDR3 region: CASSPGTSGSNEQFF. CDR3 DNA: TGTGCCAGCTCACCGGGGACTAGCGGGAGCAATGAGCAGTTCTTC.